This T cell receptor beta chain appears in the sequencing data of a study of cytomegalovirus exposure and HLA in healthy donors (TCRdb year 2017). Describing the broader study: An earlier analysis of approximately 640 of the donors reported roughly 270 Gb of sequence data and around 120 million unique TCR beta sequences from around 200 million T cells. Approximately 310 gigabases of sequencing data and around 88 million unique TCR sequences made up an early release that covered nearly 650 HLA-typed donors. Among the roughly 380 genotyped donors, under 90% belonged to the genetic ancestry cluster associated with self-reported Caucasian donors. The study aimed to test whether signatures of past pathogen exposure could be identified by cataloging public T cell receptors. The study used immunosequencing to profile the T cell repertoires of 666 subjects and linked those repertoires to cytomegalovirus serostatus. In addition to the first cohort of 500 to 850 subjects, a separate validation cohort of approximately 130 different subjects was used. To predict cytomegalovirus infection status, the study combined high-throughput TCR immunosequencing, statistical association of individual TCRs with disease status, and machine learning. A later analysis re-analyzed previously published TCR beta repertoires from 650 to 800 donors and added high-resolution HLA genotyping to study TCR occurrence patterns. Rather than using new phenotypic data, the later analysis identified candidate immune exposures from TCR beta sequences and from how often those sequences occurred across donors. To decide whether each TCR beta V gene segment behaved as functional or pseudogenic, an earlier analysis of 587 of the donors relied on high-throughput TCR beta sequencing. Donor age, sex, ethnicity and CMV serostatus were compiled together with the repertoire data. Genome-wide SNP genotypes for about three fifths of the roughly 670 donors were used in a later genetic analysis, which treated that subset as a discovery cohort. All discovery cohort repertoires had been generated on a single sequencing platform. Both class I and class II loci were covered by HLA typing, at four-digit resolution. Typing coverage differed by locus: A, B, C, DRB1 and DQB1 were typed in about 620-640 donors, DQA1 in roughly 500, DPA1 in some 610, and DPB1 in about 450. About 5 DR-DQ haplotypes were handled as single units for association and clustering, since linkage in the cohort was strong. Across around 400 genotyped donors of the cohort, an average of about 220,000 unique TCR beta nucleotide sequences per donor were sequenced, and 15% to 20% of those sequences were non-productive. The paper as a whole reports these results and caveats: Because counts were too low, approximately 15 rarely observed V segments, including chromosome 9 orphons, were excluded from the earlier analysis of 500 to 700 of the donors. In both the original and validation cohorts, the classifier was reported to diagnose cytomegalovirus status with high specificity and sensitivity. A later analysis found that most CMV-associated TCR beta chains appeared HLA-restricted, with HLA associations seemingly driven largely by CMV exposure. Because HLA typing was missing for some donors at each locus, association tests included only the typed subset. Correlated functional status among segregating V segments might be attributable to linkage disequilibrium, but an unknown experimental factor could not be ruled out. A further reported finding was that TCR beta sequences accurately predicted the HLA-A and HLA-B alleles for most subjects in the first cohort. Only TCR beta chains were sequenced in this cohort, and the absence of alpha or paired-chain data limited detectable features. A few of the identified cytomegalovirus-associated TCR beta chains were confirmed in vitro to be specific for cytomegalovirus antigens. Compared with the roughly 670-donor mean, donors in an Asian-associated ancestry cluster had fewer N-insertions in productive TCRs, according to a later genetic analysis. Specific HLA alleles were associated with more than 15,000 TCR beta sequences at a false discovery rate of 0.05 in a later analysis. In a later analysis, HLA-associated TCR beta chains were found to be more clonally expanded and to have lower generation probabilities than equally common non-associated chains. A later analysis found that TCR association rates varied across HLA loci, with DRB1 alleles showing the most associated TCRs and HLA-C alleles the fewest. Presence/absence analyses assumed roughly uniform sequencing depth across donors, an assumption that may not hold. When HLA alleles, especially DR and DQ, strongly co-occurred, TCR associations were difficult to assign to individual alleles. Some IMGT-functional V segments, including TRBV6-2 and TRBV6-3, could not be distinguished by the 87-base-pair reads and were therefore excluded. In an earlier analysis of fewer than 700 of the donors, most TCR beta V segments appeared in productive rearrangements about 90% or about 30% of the time, broadly matching IMGT annotations. In a later genetic analysis, a missense DCLRE1C variant was associated with V-gene and J-gene trimming of TCR beta chains, and the association was replicated in an independent cohort. Most TCR sequences were observed very rarely across donors, whereas some public TCRs were present in many individuals. The authors suggested that the approach could potentially be extended to other disease states and immunological phenotypes. According to a later analysis, parvovirus B19, influenza, CMV and Epstein-Barr virus appeared linked to several top co-occurrence clusters. In the study, 150 to 200 TCR beta chains were listed as associated with cytomegalovirus. For the cohort, immune exposure information was limited to CMV serostatus. A cluster of highly shared sequence variants was judged likely to represent a technical artifact of the sequencing pipeline.

Sequences KGHSY (CDR1) and FQNENV (CDR2) are obtained from the germline V gene. The CDR3 goes from the cysteine to the phenylalanine over 13 residues. The kept DNA is CDR3 alone, 39 bases in frame from the first base. V is shortened by 0 bases, J by 4 bases, and the region joining them spans 7 bases. The receptor library was made with the immunoSEQ multiplex PCR assay. A mixture of 60 forward primers for TCR Vbeta segments and 13 reverse primers for TCR Jbeta segments was used in the multiplex PCR. The CDR3 region of rearranged TCR beta genes was amplified from genomic DNA with a multiplex PCR assay. On the Illumina HiSeq System, the amplified TCR beta libraries were sequenced as 87-base-pair reads. In the original analysis: In a later analysis, roughly 80 million unique TCR beta chains were counted across the roughly 670 repertoires, and roughly 11 million of these chains were shared by at least two donors. Raw reads were error-corrected and collapsed into unique sequences with a nearest-neighbor algorithm that merged closely related sequences to remove PCR and sequencing errors. CDR3 sequences were aligned to IMGT reference sequences to assign V, D and J gene segments. For a sequence to be retained, a match of at least six nucleotides was required to both a V gene segment and a J gene segment. A rearrangement was called productive if the CDR3 had no stop codons and remained in frame with V and J, and every other rearrangement was called non-productive. CDR3 was defined by IMGT convention, running from the second conserved V-encoded cysteine to the conserved J-encoded phenylalanine. The earlier analysis of 550 to 650 of the donors excluded any sequence lacking an unambiguous match to a single V gene segment. In an earlier analysis of 587 of the donors, V segments were called functional above 56.7% productive rearrangements and were called segregating when the between-donor standard deviation exceeded 5%. A statistical classification framework was developed to diagnose cytomegalovirus status using the catalog of TCR beta chain sequences. In a later analysis, V and J genes were assigned by comparing TCR nucleotide sequences against IMGT/GENE-DB human TR gene sequences. In a later analysis, CDR3 sequences and most-parsimonious VDJ recombination scenarios were assigned using the TCRdist pipeline. In a later analysis, every TCR beta chain was defined by the combination of its CDR3 amino acid sequence and its V-gene family, and reads without a unique V-gene family were dropped. A later analysis removed 600 or so highly shared, low-generation-probability nucleotide sequences to deal with suspected cross-contamination and a sequencing artifact. For each public chain, a later analysis derived a clonal expansion index from normalized ranks of inferred template counts within each repertoire. In a later analysis, generation probabilities were computed with a VDJ recombination model fitted to out-of-frame rearrangements, and the resulting probabilities were checked against IGoR. A later analysis scored TCR-TCR, TCR-HLA and TCR-CMV co-occurrence with hypergeometric tests, applying a repertoire-size bias correction to TCR pairs. In a later analysis, false discovery rates were estimated by permuting HLA or CMV assignments 20 times. A later analysis grouped co-occurring TCRs with DBSCAN, adding TCRdist sequence similarity when clustering within HLA-allele-positive subsets. Co-occurrence clustering excluded repertoires with fewer than 30,000 or more than 120,000 public chains, plus five with anomalous nucleotide sharing. TCRdb stores this immuneACCESS table with in-frame sequences only. Part of the clones is absent; in the studies checked, under half of the shortfall reflects unresolved V genes, and no reason is known for the rest. The V and J calls and the clone size are those of that table, but D and trimming were determined from the DNA. In this sample the table shows more than 250,000 clones, roughly 90% of which occur a single time. The leading ten clones occupy roughly 2% of the sample.

Concerning this clone itself: Its antigen is not yet known. The input lacks base qualities; no much larger clone sits a single base away.

The cohort comprised 666 healthy bone marrow donors. At the time of sampling, all cohort members were nominally healthy, though unrecorded immune exposures were likely present. The donor tested CMV seronegative and was one of the 352 seronegative cohort members. Each donor provided a peripheral blood sample, and peripheral blood mononuclear cells were used for TCR beta sequencing. Genomic DNA extraction from the blood cell samples was performed with the Qiagen DNeasy Blood Extraction Kit. The receptor's source is a young woman in good health and CMV-seronegative. The chain uses TRBV16 and TRBJ2-7; 6 matching bases give a weak D call of TRBD2. Source material: PBMCs. The DNA is TGTGCCAGCAGCCAATCGGGGGGATACGAGCAGTACTTC. Its protein reads: CASSQSGGYEQYF.